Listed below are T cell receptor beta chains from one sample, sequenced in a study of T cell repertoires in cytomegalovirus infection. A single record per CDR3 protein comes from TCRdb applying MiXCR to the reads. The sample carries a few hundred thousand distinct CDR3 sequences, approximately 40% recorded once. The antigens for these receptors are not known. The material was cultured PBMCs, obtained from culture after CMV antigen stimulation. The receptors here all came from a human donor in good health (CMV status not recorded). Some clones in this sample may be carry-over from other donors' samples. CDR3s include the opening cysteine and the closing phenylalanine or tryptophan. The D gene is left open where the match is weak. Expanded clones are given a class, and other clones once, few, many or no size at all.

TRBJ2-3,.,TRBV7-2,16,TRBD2,TGTGCCAGCAGCTTAGGTTCTAGCGGGGGGACAGATACGCAGTATTTT,CASSLGSSGGTDTQYF
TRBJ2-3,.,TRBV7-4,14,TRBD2,TGTGCCAGCAGGACTAGCGGGGTCACAGATACGCAGTATTTT,CASRTSGVTDTQYF
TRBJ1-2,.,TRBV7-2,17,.,TGTGCCAGCAGAGGACCCTTTGGTCGGGGGGTGTTCTATGGCTACACCTTC,CASRGPFGRGVFYGYTF
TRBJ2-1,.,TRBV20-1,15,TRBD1,TGCAGTGCCCCGAGAGGACAGGGAGGATACAATGAGCAGTTCTTC,CSAPRGQGGYNEQFF
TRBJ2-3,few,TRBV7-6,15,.,TGTGCCAGCAGTTATTTTGGGGGTGACACAGATACGCAGTATTTT,CASSYFGGDTDTQYF
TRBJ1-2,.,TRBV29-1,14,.,TGCAGCGGTTGGGTGCAGGGCGGGAATTATGGCTACACCTTC,CSGWVQGGNYGYTF
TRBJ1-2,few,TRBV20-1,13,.,TGCAGTGCTAGCAGACACGCCCGCGGTGGCTACACCTTC,CSASRHARGGYTF
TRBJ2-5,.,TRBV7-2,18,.,TGTGCCAGCAGCTTAATCGGGCCCGCGGCGGGGATGAGAGAGACCCAGTACTTC,CASSLIGPAAGMRETQYF
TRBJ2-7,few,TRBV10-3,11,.,TGTGCCATCACCCAAAGGACCGAGCAGTACTTC,CAITQRTEQYF
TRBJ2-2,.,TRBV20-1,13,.,TGCAGTGCGACGGACAATGTCCCCGGGGAGCTGTTTTTT,CSATDNVPGELFF
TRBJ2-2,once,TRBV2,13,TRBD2,TGTGCCAGCGGGACTAGCTCGGCCGGGGAGCTGTTTTTT,CASGTSSAGELFF
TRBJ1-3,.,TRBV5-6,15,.,TGTGCCAGCAGCTTGTACGGGACCTCTGGAAACACCATATATTTT,CASSLYGTSGNTIYF
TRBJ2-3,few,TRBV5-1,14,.,TGCGCCAGCAGCTCTTACCCGACCGGAGATACGCAGTATTTT,CASSSYPTGDTQYF
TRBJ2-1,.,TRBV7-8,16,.,TGTGCCAGCAGCCCTGAGACGCGGAGCTCCTACAATGAGCAGTTCTTC,CASSPETRSSYNEQFF
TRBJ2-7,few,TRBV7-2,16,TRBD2,TGTGCCAGCAGCCTGTCGAGGACTAGCGGTGGTTACGAGCAGTACTTC,CASSLSRTSGGYEQYF
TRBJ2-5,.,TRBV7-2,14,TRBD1,TGTGCCAGCAGCTCCTCCACGACAGGGCAGACCCAGTACTTC,CASSSSTTGQTQYF
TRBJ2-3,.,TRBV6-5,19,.,TGTGCCAGCAGTAAAAGGGACCGACAAGTTCCTCCTGGCACAGATACGCAGTATTTT,CASSKRDRQVPPGTDTQYF
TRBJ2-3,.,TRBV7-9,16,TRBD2,TGTGCCAGCAGCGAACTAGCGGGGGACCTTTTGGATACGCAGTATTTT,CASSELAGDLLDTQYF
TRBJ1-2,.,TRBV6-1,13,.,TGTGCCAGCAGTGAAGAACTCGAGTATGGCTACACCTTC,CASSEELEYGYTF
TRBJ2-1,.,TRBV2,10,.,TGTGCCAGCAAAGGCCGTAAGGAGTTCTTC,CASKGRKEFF
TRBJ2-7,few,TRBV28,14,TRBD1,TGTGCCAGCAGTCCCCCGGGGACAGTCGTGGCGCAGTACTTC,CASSPPGTVVAQYF
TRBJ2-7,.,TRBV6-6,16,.,TGTGCCAGCAGTTACGGAACGACAGCGAGCTCCTACGAGCAGTACTTC,CASSYGTTASSYEQYF
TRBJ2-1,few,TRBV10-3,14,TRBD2,TGTGCCATCAGCGGGACTAGCGGGGACAATGAGCAGTTCTTC,CAISGTSGDNEQFF
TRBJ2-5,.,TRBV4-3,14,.,TGCGCCAGCAGCCAAGGCATAGCGAAAGAGACCCAGTACTTC,CASSQGIAKETQYF
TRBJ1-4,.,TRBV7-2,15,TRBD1,TGTGCCAGCAGCTTAGTTTGGACAGGGGGCAGAAAACTGTTTTTT,CASSLVWTGGRKLFF
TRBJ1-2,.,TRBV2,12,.,TGTGCCAGCAGTGTCAGGGTATATGGCTACACCTTC,CASSVRVYGYTF
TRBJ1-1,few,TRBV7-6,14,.,TGTGCCAGCAGCTTTGGACGGACGAACACTGAAGCTTTCTTT,CASSFGRTNTEAFF
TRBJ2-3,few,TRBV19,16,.,TGTGCCAGTAGTCCCCGGGGTAGCGGCAGCACAGATACGCAGTATTTT,CASSPRGSGSTDTQYF
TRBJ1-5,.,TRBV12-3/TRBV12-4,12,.,TGTGCCAGCGCAAGGACCCGGCAGCCCCAGCATTTT,CASARTRQPQHF
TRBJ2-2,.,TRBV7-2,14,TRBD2,TGTGCCAGCAGCTTATTTAGCGGGACCGGGGAGCTGTTTTTT,CASSLFSGTGELFF
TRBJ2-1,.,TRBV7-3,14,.,TGTGCCAGCAGCCCGGGACACGGCTACAATGAGCAGTTCTTC,CASSPGHGYNEQFF
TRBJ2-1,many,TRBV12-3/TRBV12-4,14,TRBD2,TGTGCCAGCAGCGAGGGACTAGCGGCCAATGAGCAGTTCTTC,CASSEGLAANEQFF
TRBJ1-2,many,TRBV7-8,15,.,TGTGCCAGCAGCTTTGTAACCGGGAGCGCAAATGGCTACACCTTC,CASSFVTGSANGYTF
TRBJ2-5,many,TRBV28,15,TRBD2,TGTGCCAGCAGTTTATCTCTTAGCGGGGGGGAGACCCAGTACTTC,CASSLSLSGGETQYF
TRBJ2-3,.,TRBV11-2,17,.,TGTGCCAGCAGCTCAGCGAACAGGCTCGACCGGGGGGATACGCAGTATTTT,CASSSANRLDRGDTQYF
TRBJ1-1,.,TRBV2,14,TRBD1,TGTACCAGCAAGGGACAGGGGCCGAACACTGAAGCTTTCTTT,CTSKGQGPNTEAFF
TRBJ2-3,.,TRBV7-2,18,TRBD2,TGTGCCAGCAGCTTAGCGGGACTAGCGGGAGAATTTACAGATACGCAGTATTTT,CASSLAGLAGEFTDTQYF
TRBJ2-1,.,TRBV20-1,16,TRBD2,TGCAGTGCTAGAGGGTTTGAGGTAGCGGGGGTCTATGAGCAGTTCTTC,CSARGFEVAGVYEQFF